Listed here are 2 T cell receptor beta chains from one sample, sequenced in a study of cytomegalovirus exposure and HLA in healthy donors. Amplification used 60 Vbeta primers and 13 Jbeta primers. Using immunoSEQ multiplex PCR, the repertoire was profiled, and TCRdb retains in-frame clones only, with some absent. The sample has over 65,000 clones. Sequencing was performed on PBMCs. Receptor source: a woman in her twenties or thirties in good health and CMV-seronegative.

The V call is TRBV30, the J call TRBJ2-7, with TRBD2 identical over 7 bases. CDR3 length: 14 residues. Trimming cost V 5 bases and J 3 bases; bases outside gene matches: 10. Germline-derived CDR1 and CDR2 are GTSNPN and SVGIG (reference sequence). The CDR3 nucleotides are TGTGCCTGGGGGGGGTTAGCGGGCATCTACGAGCAGTACTTC. Its protein product is CAWGGLAGIYEQYF. The variable domain in full, with the rest retrieved from reference TRBV30 and TRBJ2-7, is SQTIHQWPATLVQPVGSPLSLECTVEGTSNPNLYWYRQAAGRGLQLLFYSVGIGQISSEVPQNLSASRPQDRQFILSSKKLLLSDSGFYLCAWGGLAGIYEQYFGPGTRLTVT.

The chain couples TRBV5-1 to TRBJ1-2; the match to TRBD1 covers 7 bases. V gave up 4 bases and J gave up 8 bases; unmatched junction bases: 8. Per the germline V gene, CDR1 is SGHRS and CDR2 is YFSETQ. The CDR3 spans 13 residues. The DNA for the CDR3 is TGCGCCAGCAGCCCGACAGGGTCGGGAGGCTACACCTTC. This sequence encodes CASSPTGSGGYTF.